This T cell receptor (beta chain) was found in a study of PD-1 blockade in classical Hodgkin lymphoma. Overall study findings and caveats: Patients newly diagnosed and complete responders had comparable baseline diversity. There was a significant rise in CD4+ TCR diversity by C4D1, with no such rise for CD8+.

Following autologous stem cell transplantation, relapse occurred in every patient, and exposure to brentuximab vedotin varied. In the case of this clone: Its antigen remains unknown.

Sequencing used immunoSEQ multiplex PCR; TCRdb keeps in-frame clones, though not all of them. The repertoire consists of 90,000 to 100,000 clones, with 92% occurring once and the leading ten covering 2.8%. V was trimmed by 4 bases and J by 3 bases, leaving 13 bases between them. The length of the CDR3 is 15 residues. The germline V gene has CDR1 MNHNS and CDR2 SASEGT. The origin of this receptor is a human donor with classical Hodgkin lymphoma. Sequenced here: peripheral blood mononuclear cells (PBMCs), sampled at baseline. V gene TRBV6-1 combines with J gene TRBJ1-5; the D gene is possibly TRBD1 (6 bases). The CDR3 loop is CASSAQGPNNQPQHF. The DNA of the CDR3 is TGTGCCAGCAGTGCCCAGGGGCCCAACAATCAGCCCCAGCATTTT.